This entry describes one TCR beta chain. The source of the sample is a study of T cells after yellow fever vaccination. With 7 bases removed from V and 1 base from J, the gap between germline ends came to 6 bases. The CDR3 consists of 12 residues. Germline-derived CDR1 and CDR2 are SGHDT and YYEEEE. TCRdb passed the 5' RACE reads through MiXCR, listing each CDR3 protein once. The table records roughly 63,000 distinct CDR3 sequences, 6.5% to 9% of them present only once. This sequence was found in a man younger than 45 who received the YFV17D yellow fever vaccine. This sample comprised CD8+ T cells sorted from PBMCs, obtained 15 days after the yellow fever booster vaccination. The V gene is TRBV5-6, the J gene TRBJ2-1; D unresolved. CDR3 nucleotide sequence: TGTGCCAGCGAAGGTTCCTACAATGAGCAGTTCTTC. Residues: CASEGSYNEQFF. Together with reference TRBV5-6 and TRBJ2-1, the CDR3 gives the full variable domain: DAGVTQSPTHLIKTRGQQVTLRCSPKSGHDTVSWYQQALGQGPQFIFQYYEEEERQRGNFPDRFSGHQFPNYSSELNVNALLLGDSALYLCASEGSYNEQFFGPGTRLTVL.